The following is a T cell receptor beta chain sequence with its context. Its antigen is as yet unknown. The patients chosen for sequencing had shown expansion of CD8+CD57+ cells (detected by flow cytometry). Every one of the patients had aplastic anemia (severe, acquired). Sampling of blood occurred while the patients had still received no therapy. The TCR beta profiling, which covered VDJ combination and CDR3 sequence, was carried out using genomic DNA as the template. TCRdb redid the calling of the reads with MiXCR, one entry per CDR3 protein. The table records roughly 180,000 distinct CDR3 sequences, about half of them present only once. The data are from a study of CD8+CD57+ T cells in acquired aplastic anemia. V was cut by 3 bases and J by 1 base, with 6 bases left in between. The CDR3 extends over 12 amino acids. Germline CDR1 is DFQATT and CDR2 is SNEGSKA (reference sequence). Findings and caveats of the study: Any difference that existed in CD8+ Simpson's diversity between patients and controls was not significant.

V usage is TRBV20-1 and J usage is TRBJ1-1; D not certain. The sample comprised sorted CD4+, CD8+, or CD8+CD57+ T cells (not recorded which) from PBMCs. This receptor was identified in a human donor with aplastic anemia. CDR3 DNA sequence: TGCAGTGCTAGCTACAAGAACACTGAAGCTTTCTTT. This translates into CSASYKNTEAFF.